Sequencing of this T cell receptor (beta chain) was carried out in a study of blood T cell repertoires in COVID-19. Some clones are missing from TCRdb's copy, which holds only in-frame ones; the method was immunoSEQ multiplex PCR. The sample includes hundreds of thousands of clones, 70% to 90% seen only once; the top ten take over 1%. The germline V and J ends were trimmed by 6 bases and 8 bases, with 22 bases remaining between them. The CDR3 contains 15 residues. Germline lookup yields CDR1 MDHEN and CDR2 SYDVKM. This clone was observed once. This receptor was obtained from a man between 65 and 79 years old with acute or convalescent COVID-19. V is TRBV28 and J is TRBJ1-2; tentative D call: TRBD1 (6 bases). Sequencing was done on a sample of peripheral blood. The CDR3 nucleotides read TGTGCCAGCAGCTCACCCCGCCAGGGGATTCGGGGCTACACCTTC. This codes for CASSSPRQGIRGYTF.